This T cell receptor (beta chain) was recovered during a study of cytomegalovirus exposure and HLA in healthy donors (dated by TCRdb to 2016 to 2017). At the level of the whole study: The 500 to 800 repertoires of the first cohort and the 110 or so validation repertoires were produced on the same platform, according to a later analysis. A separate validation cohort of approximately 130 different subjects was used in addition to the 666-subject first cohort. The study was designed to test whether signatures of past pathogen exposure could be identified by cataloging public T cell receptors. High-throughput TCR immunosequencing, statistical association of individual TCRs with disease status, and machine learning were combined to predict cytomegalovirus infection status.

In the germline V gene (reference sequence), CDR1 corresponds to LNHDA and CDR2 to SQIVND. The CDR3 has 14 amino acids, counting the end cysteine and phenylalanine. The only DNA kept is the CDR3, 42 bases in frame from the first base. The junction shows trimming of 7 bases on V and 3 bases on J, plus 13 bases between the germline ends. Library construction relied on the immunoSEQ multiplex PCR assay. The authors' pipeline ran thus. To diagnose cytomegalovirus status from the catalog of TCR beta chain sequences, a statistical classification framework was built. TCRdb holds this immuneACCESS table with in-frame rearrangements only. Some clones are missing; in checked studies, unresolved V genes explain under half, and the rest has no known cause. V, J and clone size reflect that table, while D and trimming were determined from the DNA. A total of approximately 150,000 clones appear in this sample, roughly nine tenths of them only once. The ten largest make up 0.69% of the sample.

The donors were included in the validation cohort of 120 subjects, a group kept apart from the roughly 670-subject first cohort. Only a few counts were recorded for this clone. Its antigen has not been determined. Base qualities were left out, and no much larger clone turns up one base away. Results and caveats for the whole study, not just this receptor: In both the original and validation cohorts, the classifier was reported to diagnose cytomegalovirus status with high specificity and sensitivity. In vitro tests confirmed that a few of the cytomegalovirus-associated TCR beta chains recognize cytomegalovirus antigens. In a later analysis, TCRs clustered in the first cohort were found to also tend to co-occur in the roughly 130 validation repertoires, with around 94% of cluster scores above 0. A later analysis lacked HLA typing for the validation cohort, so it scored co-occurrence in that cohort across all 110 or so repertoires. A total of 150 or so TCR beta chains were listed by the study as associated with cytomegalovirus. Most TCR sequences were seen in very few donors, while some public TCRs were found in many individuals. The authors suggested that the approach could potentially be extended to other disease states and immunological phenotypes.

Sample: PBMCs. The sequence derives from a man in his late teens or twenties in good health and CMV-seronegative. The chain links TRBV19 with TRBJ1-5; the D gene remains uncertain. The CDR3 is CASIRNSTNQPQHF. The nucleotide sequence reads as follows: TGTGCCAGTATCCGAAACAGTACCAATCAGCCCCAGCATTTT. Reference TRBV19 and TRBJ1-5 genes cover what lies past the CDR3, so the full variable domain is DGGITQSPKYLFRKEGQNVTLSCEQNLNHDAMYWYRQDPGQGLRLIYYSQIVNDFQKGDIAEGYSVSREKKESFPLTVTSAQKNPTAFYLCASIRNSTNQPQHFGDGTRLSIL.